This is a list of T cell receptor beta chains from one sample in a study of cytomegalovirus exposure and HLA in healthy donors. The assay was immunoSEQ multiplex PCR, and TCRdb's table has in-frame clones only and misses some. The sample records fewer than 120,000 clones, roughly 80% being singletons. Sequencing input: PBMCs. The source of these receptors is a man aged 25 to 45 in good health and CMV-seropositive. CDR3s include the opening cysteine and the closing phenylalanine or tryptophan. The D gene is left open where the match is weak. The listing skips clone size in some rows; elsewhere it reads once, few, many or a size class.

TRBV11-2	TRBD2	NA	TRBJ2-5	TGTGCCAGCAGCGCACCGGGACTAGCGGGGGGCTTCCGCAAGACCCAGTACTTC	CASSAPGLAGGFRKTQYF
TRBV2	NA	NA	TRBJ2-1	TGTGCCAGCAGGGACCGGGACACGTACAATGAGCAGTTCTTC	CASRDRDTYNEQFF
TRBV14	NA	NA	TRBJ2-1	TGTGCCAGCAGCCAAGACCCCCAGGGTCATGAGCAGTTCTTC	CASSQDPQGHEQFF
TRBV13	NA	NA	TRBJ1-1	TGTGCCAGCAGCCCCACGGGGGATGCGGACACTGAAGCTTTCTTT	CASSPTGDADTEAFF
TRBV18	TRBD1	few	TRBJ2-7	TGTGCCAGCTCACCGACAGGGACATCCTACGAGCAGTACTTC	CASSPTGTSYEQYF
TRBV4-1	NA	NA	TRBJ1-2	TGCGCCAGCAGCCAAGATCACGGCAGGGGCATTTATGGCTACACCTTC	CASSQDHGRGIYGYTF
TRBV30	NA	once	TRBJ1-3	TGTGCCTGGAGTTTAGAATGGAGCTCTGGAAACACCATATATTTT	CAWSLEWSSGNTIYF
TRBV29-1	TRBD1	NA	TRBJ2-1	TGCAGCGTACGCCGGGACAGGGGAGCGACCTACAATGAGCAGTTCTTC	CSVRRDRGATYNEQFF
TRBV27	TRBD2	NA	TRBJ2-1	TGTGCCAGCAGTTTAGCGGGGGGCGCGGGATTATCCTACAATGAGCAGTTCTTC	CASSLAGGAGLSYNEQFF
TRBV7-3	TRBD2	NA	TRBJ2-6	TGTGCCAGCAGCTTACCCGGTCTGCGCGGGGGTGGGGCCAACGTCCTGACTTTC	CASSLPGLRGGGANVLTF
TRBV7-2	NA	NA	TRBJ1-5	TGTGCCAGCAGCTTAAAAGCAGGGAATCAGCCCCAGCATTTT	CASSLKAGNQPQHF
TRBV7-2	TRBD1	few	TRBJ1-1	TGTGCCAGCAGCTATACAGGGGGCCGTACTGAAGCTTTCTTT	CASSYTGGRTEAFF
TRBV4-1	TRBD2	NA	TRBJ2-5	TGCGCCAGCAGCCAAGTAGTGAACGGGGGGTCCCCCCAGTACTTC	CASSQVVNGGSPQYF
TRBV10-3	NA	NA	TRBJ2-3	TGTGCCATCAGGGTCGAGGGCGCAGATACGCAGTATTTT	CAIRVEGADTQYF
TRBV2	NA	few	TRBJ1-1	TGTGCCAGCAGGGTTGGACAGAGAGGGAACACTGAAGCTTTCTTT	CASRVGQRGNTEAFF
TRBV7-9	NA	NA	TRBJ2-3	TGTGCCTATTACACAGATACGCAGTATTTT	CAYYTDTQYF
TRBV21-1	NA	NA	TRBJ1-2	TGTGCCAGCAGCCGACGGGACAGGGACTATGGCTACACCTTC	CASSRRDRDYGYTF
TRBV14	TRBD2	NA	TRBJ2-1	TGTGCCAGCAGCCTGCTAGCGGGGGCTTCTCTTGAGCAGTTCTTC	CASSLLAGASLEQFF